The source of this TCR beta chain is a study of beta chain features in type 1 diabetes. Study-wide points: Type 1 diabetes patients showed a moderate but significant shortening of TCRB CDR3s in all four CD4+ subsets.

Germline lookup yields CDR1 MNHEY and CDR2 SVGAGI. J lost 2 bases, V lost 2 bases, and 4 bases had no gene match. This CDR3 is built from 15 residues. Expressed TCRB transcripts were sequenced after all isolated RNA was converted to cDNA. Assay used: immunoSEQ multiplex PCR; TCRdb lists only in-frame clones, some missing. Among 250,000 to 300,000 clones listed, 20% to 25% were seen once. In the case of this clone: What it binds is unknown.

This clonotype originated in a woman aged 30 to 39 with type 1 diabetes. Sample: naive CD4+ T cells from blood. V and J are TRBV6-5 and TRBJ2-7, with TRBD2 identical over 9 bases. The CDR3 reads CASSYASGDAYEQYF. In DNA, the CDR3 is TGTGCCAGCAGTTACGCTAGCGGGGACGCCTACGAGCAGTACTTC.